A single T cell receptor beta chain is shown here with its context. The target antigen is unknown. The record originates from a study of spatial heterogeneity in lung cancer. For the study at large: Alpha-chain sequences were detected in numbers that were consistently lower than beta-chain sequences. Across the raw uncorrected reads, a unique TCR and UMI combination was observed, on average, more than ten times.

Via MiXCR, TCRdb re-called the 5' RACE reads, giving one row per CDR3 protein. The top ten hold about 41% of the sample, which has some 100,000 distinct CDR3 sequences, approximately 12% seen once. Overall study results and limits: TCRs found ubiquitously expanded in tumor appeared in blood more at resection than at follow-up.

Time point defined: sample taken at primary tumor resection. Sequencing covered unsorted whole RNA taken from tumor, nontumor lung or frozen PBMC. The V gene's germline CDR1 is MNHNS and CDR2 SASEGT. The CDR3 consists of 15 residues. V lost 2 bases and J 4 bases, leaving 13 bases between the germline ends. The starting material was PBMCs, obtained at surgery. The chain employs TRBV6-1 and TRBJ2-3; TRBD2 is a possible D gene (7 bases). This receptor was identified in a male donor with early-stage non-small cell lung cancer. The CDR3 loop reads CASSERGGDSDTQYF. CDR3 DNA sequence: TGTGCCAGCAGTGAAAGGGGGGGGGACTCAGATACGCAGTATTTT.